The rows below give T cell receptor beta chains drawn from one sample of a study of blood T cell repertoires in COVID-19. Method: immunoSEQ multiplex PCR; TCRdb's copy keeps in-frame clones and lacks some. Seen here are about 270,000 clones, approximately 92% observed once, and the top ten hold approximately 2.5%. The sample comprised peripheral blood. The receptors were gathered from a person between 18 and 30 years old with COVID-19, enrolled during active disease. The CDR3 runs from the conserved cysteine through the conserved F or W. The D gene is left open where the match is weak.

CDR3 protein: CASSTGWRNTIYF
CDR3 DNA: TGTGCCAGTAGTACGGGTTGGAGAAACACCATATATTTT
D gene: NA
J gene: TRBJ1-3
V gene: TRBV19

CDR3 protein: CASSLVPGLGNTIYF
CDR3 DNA: TGCGCCAGCAGCTTGGTACCAGGGTTGGGAAACACCATATATTTT
D gene: NA
J gene: TRBJ1-3
V gene: TRBV5-1

CDR3 protein: CASSFGLAGNNEQFF
CDR3 DNA: TGTGCCAGCAGCTTCGGACTAGCGGGAAACAATGAGCAGTTCTTC
D gene: TRBD2
J gene: TRBJ2-1
V gene: TRBV7-2

CDR3 protein: CASSQTRNEQYF
CDR3 DNA: TGTGCCAGCAGTCAAACTAGAAACGAGCAGTACTTC
D gene: NA
J gene: TRBJ2-7
V gene: TRBV12-3/TRBV12-4

CDR3 protein: CASSSGSSYNEQFF
CDR3 DNA: TGTGCCAGCAGTAGCGGGAGCTCCTACAATGAGCAGTTCTTC
D gene: TRBD2
J gene: TRBJ2-1
V gene: TRBV6-2/TRBV6-3

CDR3 protein: CAISDYGDPFGNTIYF
CDR3 DNA: TGTGCCATCAGTGATTACGGGGATCCTTTTGGAAACACCATATATTTT
D gene: NA
J gene: TRBJ1-3
V gene: TRBV10-3

CDR3 protein: CASSVDPPREARNTGELFF
CDR3 DNA: TGTGCCAGCAGCGTAGACCCCCCGCGGGAGGCGCGGAACACCGGGGAGCTGTTTTTT
D gene: TRBD2
J gene: TRBJ2-2
V gene: TRBV9

CDR3 protein: CASSPLSFTGMETQYF
CDR3 DNA: TGTGCCAGCAGTCCCCTCTCATTCACAGGGATGGAGACCCAGTACTTC
D gene: NA
J gene: TRBJ2-5
V gene: TRBV6-2/TRBV6-3

CDR3 protein: CASRPRVEAGELFF
CDR3 DNA: TGTGCCAGTCGACCCAGGGTCGAAGCTGGGGAGCTGTTTTTT
D gene: NA
J gene: TRBJ2-2
V gene: TRBV19

CDR3 protein: CARLEEQYF
CDR3 DNA: TGTGCCAGACTGGAGGAGCAGTACTTC
D gene: NA
J gene: TRBJ2-7
V gene: TRBV14

CDR3 protein: CASSRSGSSYNEQFF
CDR3 DNA: TGTGCCAGCAGCCGCAGCGGGAGTAGTTACAATGAGCAGTTCTTC
D gene: TRBD2
J gene: TRBJ2-1
V gene: TRBV27